The 12 T cell receptor beta chains below all came from one sample that was sequenced in a study of radiation and T cells in renal cell carcinoma. The time point is: blood 4 weeks post-SBRT, at nephrectomy. As to treatment: 15 Gy SBRT to primary tumor, nephrectomy 4 weeks later. TCRdb's table, derived via immunoSEQ multiplex PCR, lists solely in-frame clones and lacks some. The sample holds fewer than 200,000 clones, around 90% seen once. The sample in question was blood, obtained from a patient whose treatment included radiotherapy and nephrectomy. The origin of the receptors is a woman in her forties or fifties with renal cell carcinoma.

The gene calls are TRBV7-8 and TRBJ1-5, with 9 positions matching TRBD1. The J segment lost 7 bases and the V segment lost 1 base, leaving 5 bases of the junction unmatched. The CDR3 covers 15 residues. Germline loops: CDR1 SGHVS, CDR2 FQNEAQ. Here the CDR3 reads CASSLVGTGRQPQHF. The CDR3 DNA reads as TGTGCCAGCAGCTTAGTAGGGACAGGGAGGCAGCCCCAGCATTTT.

The chain has TRBV4-1 and TRBJ1-1, with a possible D match to TRBD1 (5 bases). The CDR3 is 14 residues long. Germline V gene data show CDR1 as MGHRA and CDR2 as YSYEKL. Trimming took off 4 bases at V and 6 bases at J, with 15 bases between the two ends. CDR3 amino acids: CASSLGQGEPEAFF. The DNA for the CDR3 is TGCGCCAGCAGCCTGGGGCAGGGCGAACCTGAAGCTTTCTTT.

The gene calls are TRBV9 and TRBJ2-1; D is ambiguous. CDR1 and CDR2 (germline): SGDLS, YYNGEE. CDR3 length: 14 amino acids. The ends were cut back, 2 bases at V and 8 bases at J, with 14 bases in the middle. This chain's CDR3 is CASSVGPSGDEQFF. The DNA for the CDR3 is TGTGCCAGCAGCGTCGGACCCTCTGGCGATGAGCAGTTCTTC. Filled out from reference TRBV9 and TRBJ2-1, the complete variable domain reads DSGVTQTPKHLITATGQRVTLRCSPRSGDLSVYWYQQSLDQGLQFLIQYYNGEERAKGNILERFSAQQFPDLHSELNLSSLELGDSALYFCASSVGPSGDEQFFGPGTRLTVL.

The V call is TRBV18, the J call TRBJ2-7, with a possible D match to TRBD2 (6 bases). The CDR3 is 16 amino acids. Germline values: CDR1 KGHSH, CDR2 LQKENI. With 0 bases removed from V and 4 bases from J, the gap between germline ends came to 16 bases. CDR3 coding DNA: TGTGCCAGCTCACCACCGAACCAGGGACGGGGGTACGAGCAGTACTTC. Translation: CASSPPNQGRGYEQYF.

This clone was picked up many times. This chain joins TRBV7-9 and TRBJ1-2, with D unclear. Germline CDR1 SEHNR, CDR2 FQNEAQ (reference sequence). V gave up 5 bases and J gave up 2 bases, with 15 bases separating them. This CDR3 is 15 amino acids long. In DNA form, the CDR3 reads TGTGCCAGCAGCCCTGCATTGACCGCAAACTATGGCTACACCTTC. Its translation: CASSPALTANYGYTF. Drawing the rest from reference TRBV7-9 and TRBJ1-2, the complete variable domain is DTGVSQNPRHKITKRGQNVTFRCDPISEHNRLYWYRQTLGQGPEFLTYFQNEAQLEKSRLLSDRFSAERPKGSFSTLEIQRTEQGDSAMYLCASSPALTANYGYTFGSGTRLTVV.

The genes are TRBV4-1 and TRBJ1-3; 10 bases agree with TRBD1. Unmatched junction bases numbered 6, after V lost 1 base and J lost 0 bases. CDR1 and CDR2 from the germline V gene are MGHRA and YSYEKL. The CDR3 is made up of 18 amino acids. Here the CDR3 reads CASSQGRQGAISGNTIYF. DNA of the CDR3: TGCGCCAGCAGCCAAGGAAGACAGGGGGCCATCTCTGGAAACACCATATATTTT.

This clone was detected only once. This chain uses TRBV19 with TRBJ2-3; weak D call: TRBD1 (9 bases). CDR1 and CDR2 from the germline V gene are LNHDA and SQIVND (reference sequence). The CDR3 extends over 15 amino acids. V lost 3 bases to trimming and J lost 5 bases, with 15 bases between them. The CDR3 loop reads CASSISGTGRDTQYF. The CDR3 coding sequence is TGTGCCAGTAGTATTAGCGGGACAGGGAGAGATACGCAGTATTTT.

The chain couples TRBV4-2 to TRBJ1-2, with 8 bases fitting TRBD1. Germline CDR1 LGHNA, CDR2 YNFKEQ. CDR3 size: 15 residues. The trim removed 2 bases at V and 7 bases at J, leaving 9 bases unmatched. CDR3 sequence reads: CASSQPTGQGSGYTF. The DNA of the CDR3 is TGTGCCAGCAGCCAACCGACCGGACAGGGTAGTGGCTACACCTTC.

The rearrangement joins TRBV4-2 to TRBJ2-3; D not resolved. The CDR3 has 14 residues. V lost 6 bases and J lost 3, with 13 bases in between. Per the germline V gene, CDR1 is LGHNA and CDR2 is YNFKEQ. The CDR3 DNA is TGTGCCAGCAGTAGGTTAGGCGAAACAGATACGCAGTATTTT. Residues: CASSRLGETDTQYF.

This chain connects TRBV9 to TRBJ2-3; no clear D gene. V lost 0 bases and J 0 bases, leaving 2 bases between the germline ends. Germline CDR1 reads SGDLS; CDR2 reads YYNGEE. This CDR3 comprises 13 residues. The CDR3 sequence: CASSVGSTDTQYF. The CDR3 DNA reads TGTGCCAGCAGCGTAGGTAGCACAGATACGCAGTATTTT. The full variable domain, rest sourced from reference TRBV9 and TRBJ2-3, is DSGVTQTPKHLITATGQRVTLRCSPRSGDLSVYWYQQSLDQGLQFLIQYYNGEERAKGNILERFSAQQFPDLHSELNLSSLELGDSALYFCASSVGSTDTQYFGPGTRLTVL.

The chain employs TRBV19 and TRBJ2-5; D is undetermined. CDR1 is LNHDA and CDR2 is SQIVND in the germline V gene (reference sequence). There are 16 residues in the CDR3. Deletions cut 1 base from V and 6 bases from J, with 18 bases between. The CDR3 DNA reads TGTGCCAGTAGTATAGGTGGGTTAGGCGCGGAGAAGACCCAGTACTTC. Encoded protein: CASSIGGLGAEKTQYF.

V gene TRBV5-1 combines with J gene TRBJ2-5; no clear D gene. This CDR3 is 14 amino acids long. V shed 1 base and J shed 5 bases, with 12 bases lying between them. CDR1 is SGHRS and CDR2 is YFSETQ in the germline V gene. CDR3 coding DNA: TGCGCCAGCAGCTTGTTATGGGCTGGGGAGACCCAGTACTTC. Protein: CASSLLWAGETQYF.